Below are 23 T cell receptor beta chains sequenced from a single sample in a study of cytomegalovirus exposure and HLA in healthy donors. The PCR made use of 60 Vbeta and 13 Jbeta primers. Profiled with immunoSEQ multiplex PCR; TCRdb holds only in-frame clones, not every one. This table has 54,000 or so clones, 70% appearing once. The material sequenced was PBMCs. All receptors come from a woman in her sixties in good health and CMV-seropositive.

The CDR3 DNA reads as TGTGCCAGCTCACCTGCAGGGGGTGGGAATGAGCAGTTCTTC. Translating it yields CASSPAGGGNEQFF. The V and J genes are TRBV18 and TRBJ2-1; 7 bases align to TRBD1. This CDR3 comprises 14 residues. The junction had 6 bases not matched to a gene; V was cut back by 3 bases and J by 7 bases. Germline V gene sequence: CDR1 KGHSH, CDR2 LQKENI.

The table lists this clone with a few counts. One end of the junction does not line up with germline, which may come from a read error. The V and J genes are TRBV7-9 and TRBJ2-7; D might be TRBD1 (7 bases). The CDR3 has 16 amino acids. Germline values: CDR1 SEHNR, CDR2 FQNEAQ (reference sequence). Here the CDR3 reads CSSSLARDRPSYEQYF. CDR3 bases: TGTTCCAGCAGCTTAGCGCGGGACAGACCTTCCTACGAGCAGTACTTC.

The chain joins TRBV7-6 to TRBJ2-1; 7 bases align to TRBD1. This CDR3 contains 19 residues. From germline, CDR1 is SGHVS and CDR2 FNYEAQ. Trimming took 1 base from V and 5 from J; bases not matched to a gene: 17. CDR3 amino acids: CASSLDWRPGGFTDNEQFF. The CDR3 DNA reads as TGTGCCAGCAGCTTAGACTGGAGGCCAGGGGGATTTACCGACAATGAGCAGTTCTTC.

The chain links TRBV7-2 to TRBJ2-3; TRBD2 is a possible D gene (6 bases). V lost 5 bases to trimming and J lost 6 bases, with 21 bases between them. The CDR3 is made up of 16 amino acids. CDR1 is SGHTA, CDR2 FQGNSA, per germline. CDR3 sequence: CASSGSRDSLGDTQYF. CDR3 nucleotides: TGTGCCAGCAGCGGTTCACGGGACTCCCTAGGGGATACGCAGTATTTT.

Points on this clone: The junction and the germline gene differ at one end; a read error may be behind it. The chain couples TRBV4-1 to TRBJ1-1, with TRBD1 as a possible D gene (5 bases). Germline V CDR1 and CDR2: MGHRA, YSYEKL. This CDR3 region has 15 residues. The CDR3 region is CASSQARGMKTEAFF. CDR3 bases: TGCGCCAGCAGCCAAGCTAGGGGAATGAAGACTGAAGCTTTCTTT.

With regard to this clone: The same CDR3 can be traced to other DNA sequences in this sample. The chain uses TRBV6-6 and TRBJ2-1; weak D call: TRBD1 (6 bases). The CDR3 loop spans 12 amino acids. Trimming removed 2 bases at V and 10 bases at J, with 9 bases between. Looked up from germline, CDR1 is MNHNY and CDR2 is SVGAGI (reference sequence). CDR3 residues: CASSYTDREQFF. The DNA for the CDR3 is TGTGCCAGCAGTTACACCGACAGGGAGCAGTTCTTC.

This rearrangement joins TRBV4-3 to TRBJ1-1; D unclear. Trimming removed 1 base from V and 5 bases from J, with 11 bases in between. CDR3 size: 14 residues. Germline CDR1 LGHNA, CDR2 YSLEER. In DNA form, the CDR3 reads TGCGCCAGCAGCCAAGTCGGGTCGGGTACTGAAGCTTTCTTT. It is translated as CASSQVGSGTEAFF.

For this clone: This may arise from a read error, as a much more abundant clone is one base away. The chain carries TRBV5-6 and TRBJ2-7; D ambiguous. V shed 0 bases and J shed 2 bases, with 15 bases lying between them. This CDR3 spans 16 amino acids. Germline CDR1 SGHDT, CDR2 YYEEEE. The CDR3 bases are TGTGCCAGCAGCTTGGAGTCCAGCCAGGCTCCCTACGAGCAGTACTTC. Its translation is CASSLESSQAPYEQYF.

The table lists this clone with a few counts. V is TRBV7-9 and J is TRBJ2-5, with 8 bases fitting TRBD1. Germline V CDR1 and CDR2: SEHNR, FQNEAQ (reference sequence). The trim removed 2 bases at V and 5 bases at J, leaving 7 bases unmatched. The CDR3 consists of 15 residues. The CDR3 sequence is CASSLFPGGSETQYF. The CDR3 DNA is TGTGCCAGCAGCTTATTCCCAGGGGGCTCGGAGACCCAGTACTTC.

The chain links TRBV11-2 to TRBJ2-1, with TRBD2 matching 11 bases. Germline V lookup: CDR1 SGHAT, CDR2 FQNNGV. This CDR3 spans 15 amino acids. After removal of 4 bases from V and 8 bases from J, the junction contained 7 bases not matched to a gene. CDR3 loop: CASSYTSGGTYEQFF. CDR3 DNA: TGTGCCAGCAGCTACACTAGCGGGGGCACCTATGAGCAGTTCTTC.

The rearrangement joins TRBV30 to TRBJ1-3; TRBD1 aligns across 9 bases. J lost 0 bases, V lost 4 bases, and 1 base had no gene match. The CDR3 totals 14 residues. The germline V gene encodes CDR1 GTSNPN and CDR2 SVGIG (reference sequence). The CDR3 loop reads CAWKQGASGNTIYF. The DNA for the CDR3 is TGTGCCTGGAAACAGGGGGCCTCTGGAAACACCATATATTTT.

V usage is TRBV7-8 and J usage is TRBJ1-2; the D gene is possibly TRBD1 (5 bases). Trimming took 1 base from V and 4 from J, leaving 13 bases between them. CDR1 SGHVS and CDR2 FQNEAQ come from the germline V gene. The CDR3 loop spans 15 amino acids. The CDR3 bases are TGTGCCAGCAGCTTAGAACTTCAGGGCAGCTATGGCTACACCTTC. This translates into CASSLELQGSYGYTF.

The genes are TRBV7-9 and TRBJ1-3; TRBD1 agrees at 8 bases. Germline-derived CDR1 and CDR2 are SEHNR and FQNEAQ (reference sequence). The trim removed 5 bases at V and 2 bases at J, leaving 8 bases unmatched. The CDR3 loop spans 16 amino acids. The DNA for the CDR3 is TGTGCCAGCAGCCGTTGGACAGGGACGACTGGAAACACCATATATTTT. This codes for CASSRWTGTTGNTIYF.

The V and J genes are TRBV7-2 and TRBJ2-3; D may be TRBD1 (6 bases). Germline CDR1 and CDR2: SGHTA and FQGNSA. The length of the CDR3 is 14 residues. V lost 3 bases and J lost 2, with 9 bases in between. For the CDR3, the DNA is TGTGCCAGCAGCTTGGACAGTGCCACAGATACGCAGTATTTT. Protein product: CASSLDSATDTQYF.

The V and J genes are TRBV5-6 and TRBJ2-6; 7 nucleotides line up with TRBD2. Germline CDR1 reads SGHDT; CDR2 reads YYEEEE. V dropped 4 bases and J dropped 2; count of bases not matched to a gene: 6. The CDR3 has 16 amino acids. This CDR3 is CASSPPGGTGANVLTF. The CDR3 DNA is TGTGCCAGCAGCCCTCCCGGGGGGACTGGGGCCAACGTCCTGACTTTC.

Concerning this clone itself: This specimen includes other DNA sequences encoding the same CDR3. This sequence joins TRBV7-9 and TRBJ1-5; tentative D call: TRBD1 (5 bases). This CDR3 is built from 16 residues. V was trimmed by 1 base and J by 0 bases, leaving 10 bases between them. Germline V gene lookup returns CDR1 SEHNR and CDR2 FQNEAQ (reference sequence). CDR3 sequence reads: CASSLGQQYSNQPQHF. CDR3 nucleotide sequence: TGTGCCAGCAGCTTAGGACAGCAGTATAGCAATCAGCCCCAGCATTTT.

The chain links TRBV30 to TRBJ2-7, with TRBD1 matching over 7 bases. V shed 6 bases, J shed 0 bases, and the junction held 8 bases outside the gene matches. CDR1 GTSNPN and CDR2 SVGIG come from the germline V gene (reference sequence). This CDR3 spans 14 amino acids. DNA for the CDR3: TGTGCCTGTCCCCGGGACAGAAGCTCCTACGAGCAGTACTTC. Its protein is CACPRDRSSYEQYF.

The chain combines TRBV29-1 with TRBJ2-3; D uncertain. Looked up from germline, CDR1 is SQVTM and CDR2 is ANQGSEA. V was pared by 0 bases and J by 6 bases, with 4 bases between. CDR3 length: 11 residues. In DNA, the CDR3 is TGCAGCGTTGAAGATAGTGATACGCAGTATTTT. It yields the protein CSVEDSDTQYF.

The rearrangement uses TRBV7-2 and TRBJ1-2; D is unclear. The germline V gene has CDR1 SGHTA and CDR2 FQGNSA. This CDR3 has 14 residues. With 3 bases removed from V and 0 bases from J, the gap between germline ends came to 8 bases. In DNA form, the CDR3 reads TGTGCCAGCAGCTTTGCTTCTACTAACTATGGCTACACCTTC. Translating it yields CASSFASTNYGYTF.

The chain links TRBV6-5 to TRBJ1-1, with D possibly matching TRBD1 (5 bases). CDR1 and CDR2 (germline): MNHEY, SVGAGI. The CDR3 runs to 14 residues. V was trimmed by 2 bases and J by 4 bases, leaving 11 bases between them. The CDR3 here is CASSYVVGGTEAFF. In DNA, the CDR3 is TGTGCCAGCAGTTACGTGGTGGGGGGCACTGAAGCTTTCTTT.

The V call is TRBV18, the J call TRBJ1-2; possibly TRBD1 for D (5 bases). This CDR3 is 14 amino acids long. V was shortened by 3 bases and J by 3 bases, with 11 bases between the two germline ends. CDR1 is KGHSH, CDR2 LQKENI, per germline. The CDR3 loop is CASSPPEGDYGYTF. DNA for the CDR3: TGTGCCAGCTCACCCCCAGAAGGGGACTATGGCTACACCTTC. Variable domain in full (rest from reference TRBV18 and TRBJ1-2): NAGVMQNPRHLVRRRGQEARLRCSPMKGHSHVYWYRQLPEEGLKFMVYLQKENIIDESGMPKERFSAEFPKEGPSILRIQQVVRGDSAAYFCASSPPEGDYGYTFGSGTRLTVV.

The rearrangement uses TRBV9 and TRBJ2-7; D ambiguous. Germline CDR1 and CDR2: SGDLS and YYNGEE. Trimming removed 6 bases at V and 4 bases at J, with 26 bases between. The CDR3 loop spans 17 amino acids. CDR3 loop: CASNAALLFDTEYEQYF. The CDR3 DNA sequence: TGTGCCAGCAACGCGGCTTTGTTATTTGATACCGAGTACGAGCAGTACTTC.

This chain links TRBV10-2 with TRBJ1-1; D may be TRBD1 (5 bases). CDR3 length: 16 amino acids. Germline V gene sequence: CDR1 WSHSY, CDR2 SAAADI. Trimming shortened V by 8 bases and J by 2 bases, and 21 bases separated the two germline ends. The CDR3 DNA reads as TGCGCCAGCGGAGGGTCAGGGTTGGGGGGAAACACTGAAGCTTTCTTT. Translated: CASGGSGLGGNTEAFF.